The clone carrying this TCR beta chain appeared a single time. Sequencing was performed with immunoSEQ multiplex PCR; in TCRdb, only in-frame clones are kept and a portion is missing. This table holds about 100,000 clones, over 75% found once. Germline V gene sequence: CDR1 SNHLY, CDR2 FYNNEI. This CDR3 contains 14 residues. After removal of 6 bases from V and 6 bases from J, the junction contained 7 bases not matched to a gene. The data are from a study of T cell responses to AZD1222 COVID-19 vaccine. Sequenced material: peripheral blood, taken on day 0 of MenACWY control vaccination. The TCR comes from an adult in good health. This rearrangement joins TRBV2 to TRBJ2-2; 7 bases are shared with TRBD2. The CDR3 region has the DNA TGTGCCAGCAGGCGGGAGAGCACCCCCGGGGAGCTGTTTTTT. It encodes CASRRESTPGELFF.